This T cell receptor beta chain originates from a study of shared clonotypes between healthy human individuals. Study results and caveats: Depth of sequencing was expected to influence donor clonotype sharing.

The CDR3 has 16 amino acids. Looked up from germline, CDR1 is MNHNY and CDR2 is SVGAGI (reference sequence). V trimming: 0 bases; J trimming: 4 bases; junction bases outside the gene matches: 6. On this clone: The target antigen is unknown.

Assay used: immunoSEQ multiplex PCR; TCRdb lists only in-frame clones, some missing. The profile covers 2 million to 2.5 million clones, with nearly 97% appearing a single time and around 0.13% taken by the ten largest. The chain carries TRBV6-6 and TRBJ2-7; 10 nucleotides agree with TRBD2. This TCR was sampled from a man in his late teens or twenties in good health. The sequencing sample was made of naive CD4+ T cells sorted from blood. The subset: CD45RA+ positively selected. CDR3 sequence reads: CASSYSPGLALYEQYF. The CDR3 nucleotides are TGTGCCAGCAGTTACTCCCCGGGACTAGCGTTGTACGAGCAGTACTTC.